This T cell receptor beta chain comes out of a study of T cells after posttransplantation cyclophosphamide. Profiling relied on immunoSEQ multiplex PCR, and the TCRdb table lists in-frame clones only, not all of them. The table has more than 5,500 clones, around 84% seen once. The study, taken as a whole, reports: Donor CD8+ memory clones often dominated recipient blood repertoires at later times. Blood and skin or GI T cell repertoires showed limited TRB overlap. Recipient CMV seropositivity and CMV reactivation strongly tracked TRB clonality.

V gave up 4 bases and J gave up 10 bases; unmatched junction bases: 8. The CDR3 extends over 14 amino acids. Germline loops: CDR1 SEHNR, CDR2 FQNEAQ (reference sequence). Busulfan-fludarabine conditioning, marrow transplant, and cyclophosphamide on days +3 and +4 were administered. To note about this clone: Its antigen is still unknown.

J is TRBJ2-1 and V is TRBV7-9; 9 bases match TRBD1. The sequence was collected from a female patient in her forties or fifties who received an allogeneic stem cell transplant from a related donor, was CMV-positive, and had no GVHD. Some T cells may be supplied by the graft donor. Material: PBMCs, obtained after allogeneic stem cell transplant with posttransplant cyclophosphamide. The CDR3 loop is CASSSPGQGGEQFF. As DNA, the CDR3 is TGTGCCAGCAGCTCTCCGGGACAGGGAGGGGAGCAGTTCTTC.